This entry concerns a single T cell receptor (beta chain). The entry originates in a study of neoadjuvant anti-PD-1 for oral cavity cancer. Study background: Around day 43, patients without progression received a fourth nivolumab dose before surgery.

Germline CDR1 reads SGHRS; CDR2 reads YFSETQ. Trimming cost V 0 bases and J 5 bases; bases outside gene matches: 8. The CDR3 covers 16 residues. PBMC libraries mostly used 480 ng of input genomic DNA, with six replicates per sample. Only in-frame clones appear in the TCRdb table, and some are missing; sequencing was by immunoSEQ multiplex PCR. The sample contains 14,000 or so clones, around two thirds of which appear only once. Patients had newly diagnosed, untreated stage II-IVA oral cavity squamous cell carcinoma. This rearrangement joins TRBV5-1 to TRBJ1-1; 9 bases line up with TRBD1. Here the sequenced sample was PBMCs, taken before nivolumab (anti-PD-1) treatment. The TCR was taken from a person aged 35 to 85 with oral cavity squamous cell carcinoma. CDR3 nucleotide sequence: TGCGCCAGCAGCTTGGCCCCGGGACAGGGTTCGACTGAAGCTTTCTTT. Translating it yields CASSLAPGQGSTEAFF.